This TCR beta chain was found in a study of cytomegalovirus exposure and HLA in healthy donors. Germline CDR1 LGHNT, CDR2 FRNRAP. V shed 6 bases and J shed 5 bases, with 17 bases lying between them. CDR3 length equals 15 residues. The PCR had 60 Vbeta and 13 Jbeta primers. Sequencing used immunoSEQ multiplex PCR; TCRdb keeps in-frame clones, though not all of them. The table records 120,000 to 150,000 clones, roughly 66% of them present only once. Sequencing was carried out using PBMCs. The sequence came from a woman aged 55-69 years in good health and CMV-seronegative. The chain carries TRBV12-5 and TRBJ2-1; TRBD1 might be the D (7 bases). The CDR3 DNA reads TGTGCTAGTGGACGCGGAGGGGGCTACGACAATGAGCAGTTCTTC. Protein: CASGRGGGYDNEQFF.